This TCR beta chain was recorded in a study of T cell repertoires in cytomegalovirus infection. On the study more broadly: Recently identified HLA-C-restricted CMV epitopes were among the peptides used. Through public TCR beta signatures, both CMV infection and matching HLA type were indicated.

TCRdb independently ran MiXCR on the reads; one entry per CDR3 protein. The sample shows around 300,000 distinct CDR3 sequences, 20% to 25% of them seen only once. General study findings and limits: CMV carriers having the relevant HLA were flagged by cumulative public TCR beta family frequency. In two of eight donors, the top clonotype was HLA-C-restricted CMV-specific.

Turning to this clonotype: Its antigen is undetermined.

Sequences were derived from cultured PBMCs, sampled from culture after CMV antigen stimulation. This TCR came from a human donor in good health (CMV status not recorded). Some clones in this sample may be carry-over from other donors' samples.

CDR3 loop: CASSQDDSISYNEQFF. In DNA, the CDR3 is TGCGCCAGCAGCCAGGACGACTCAATCTCCTACAATGAGCAGTTCTTC. The chain is built from TRBV4-1 and TRBJ2-1; unclear D gene. Germline V gives CDR1 MGHRA, CDR2 YSYEKL. V was clipped by 3 bases and J by 0 bases, with 12 bases between them. The CDR3 contains 16 residues.